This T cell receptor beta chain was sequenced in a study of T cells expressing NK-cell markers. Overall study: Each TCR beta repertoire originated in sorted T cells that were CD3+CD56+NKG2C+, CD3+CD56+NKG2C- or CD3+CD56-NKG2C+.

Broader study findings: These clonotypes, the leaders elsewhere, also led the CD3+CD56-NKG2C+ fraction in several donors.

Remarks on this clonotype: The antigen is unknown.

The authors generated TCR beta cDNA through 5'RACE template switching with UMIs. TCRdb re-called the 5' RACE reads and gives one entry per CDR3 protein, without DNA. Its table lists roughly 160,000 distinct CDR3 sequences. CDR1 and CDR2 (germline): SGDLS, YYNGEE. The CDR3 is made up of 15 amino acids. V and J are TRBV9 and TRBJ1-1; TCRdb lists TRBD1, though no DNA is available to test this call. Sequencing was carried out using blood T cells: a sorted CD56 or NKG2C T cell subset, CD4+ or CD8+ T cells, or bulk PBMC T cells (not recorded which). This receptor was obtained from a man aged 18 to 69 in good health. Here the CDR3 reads CASSTEGGMNTEAFF.